These T cell receptor beta chains were read from a single sample in a study of blood T cell repertoires in COVID-19. Assay: immunoSEQ multiplex PCR; the TCRdb copy retains only in-frame clones and omits some. The data show more than 90,000 clones, about 85% seen once. The material sequenced was peripheral blood. These receptors originate from a human donor in a cohort sampled during active COVID-19. Both conserved end residues are part of each CDR3. Each record gives: V gene, J gene, CDR3 protein.

V gene: TRBV19
J gene: TRBJ1-2
CDR3 protein: CASSISQGAYGYTF

V gene: TRBV19
J gene: TRBJ2-3
CDR3 protein: CASSIQSTDTQYF

V gene: TRBV5-1
J gene: TRBJ2-3
CDR3 protein: CASSLEGRDVDTQYF

V gene: TRBV5-1
J gene: TRBJ2-1
CDR3 protein: CASSLASTVNEQFF

V gene: TRBV5-1
J gene: TRBJ1-2
CDR3 protein: CASSREQGADYGYTF

V gene: TRBV3-1/TRBV3-2
J gene: TRBJ2-5
CDR3 protein: CASTRAGAETQYF

V gene: TRBV6-5
J gene: TRBJ1-6
CDR3 protein: CASREKAYSPLHF

V gene: TRBV7-6
J gene: TRBJ1-2
CDR3 protein: CASSPGQESGYTF

V gene: TRBV7-2
J gene: TRBJ2-2
CDR3 protein: CASSLARLNTGELFF

V gene: TRBV19
J gene: TRBJ1-2
CDR3 protein: CASSISSGWMDYTF

V gene: TRBV15
J gene: TRBJ2-1
CDR3 protein: CATSRQTGSYNEQFF

V gene: TRBV20-1
J gene: TRBJ2-3
CDR3 protein: CSASPSGGIDTQYF

V gene: TRBV28
J gene: TRBJ2-1
CDR3 protein: CASRKRQGTYNEQFF

V gene: TRBV5-6
J gene: TRBJ2-7
CDR3 protein: CASSSGGGRHEQYF

V gene: TRBV5-1
J gene: TRBJ2-5
CDR3 protein: CASSLGTRQETQYF

V gene: TRBV25-1
J gene: TRBJ1-1
CDR3 protein: CASSVTGGKTEAFF

V gene: TRBV12-3/TRBV12-4
J gene: TRBJ1-5
CDR3 protein: CASSLHRAGLVDF

V gene: TRBV5-6
J gene: TRBJ2-1
CDR3 protein: CASSVPRGTSGRFYNEQFF

V gene: TRBV19
J gene: TRBJ2-7
CDR3 protein: CASSIQGYEQYF

V gene: TRBV11-2
J gene: TRBJ2-3
CDR3 protein: CASSRSKREITDTQYF

V gene: TRBV9
J gene: TRBJ2-1
CDR3 protein: CASSPSGGAGEQFF

V gene: TRBV3-1/TRBV3-2
J gene: TRBJ1-5
CDR3 protein: CASSLGTGGNQPQHF

V gene: TRBV4-2
J gene: TRBJ2-2
CDR3 protein: CASSQVGEGELFF

V gene: TRBV5-6
J gene: TRBJ2-5
CDR3 protein: CASSSPATGTGHLQYF

V gene: TRBV7-8
J gene: TRBJ1-1
CDR3 protein: CASSSGLTNTEAFF

V gene: TRBV30
J gene: TRBJ1-6
CDR3 protein: CAWSVLGQATSYNSPLHF

V gene: TRBV6-1
J gene: TRBJ1-6
CDR3 protein: CASSEASGYNSPLHF

V gene: TRBV7-3
J gene: TRBJ1-2
CDR3 protein: CASSLPGRGHGYTF

V gene: TRBV24-1
J gene: TRBJ2-7
CDR3 protein: CATSGDGQGAYEQYF

V gene: TRBV30
J gene: TRBJ1-1
CDR3 protein: CAWDGEGTEAFF

V gene: TRBV30
J gene: TRBJ2-1
CDR3 protein: CAWSLTGFGYEQFF

V gene: TRBV19
J gene: TRBJ2-3
CDR3 protein: CASQDSYTDTQYF

V gene: TRBV11-2
J gene: TRBJ1-5
CDR3 protein: CASSPLGDSNQPQHF